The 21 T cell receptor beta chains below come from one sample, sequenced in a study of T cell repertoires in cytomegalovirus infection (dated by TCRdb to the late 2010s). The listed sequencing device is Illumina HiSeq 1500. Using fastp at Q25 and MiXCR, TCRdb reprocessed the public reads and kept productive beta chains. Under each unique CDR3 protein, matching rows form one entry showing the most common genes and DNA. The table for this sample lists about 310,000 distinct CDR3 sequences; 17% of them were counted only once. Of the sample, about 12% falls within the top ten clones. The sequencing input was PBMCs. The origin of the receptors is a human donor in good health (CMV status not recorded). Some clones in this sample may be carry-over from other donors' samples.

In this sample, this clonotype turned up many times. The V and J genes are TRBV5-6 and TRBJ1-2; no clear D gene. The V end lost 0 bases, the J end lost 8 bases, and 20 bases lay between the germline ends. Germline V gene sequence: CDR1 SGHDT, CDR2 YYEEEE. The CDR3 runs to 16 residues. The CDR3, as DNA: TGTGCCAGCAGCTTGGCCTTCGGAGTACAAGAAAAAGGCTACACCTTC. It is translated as CASSLAFGVQEKGYTF.

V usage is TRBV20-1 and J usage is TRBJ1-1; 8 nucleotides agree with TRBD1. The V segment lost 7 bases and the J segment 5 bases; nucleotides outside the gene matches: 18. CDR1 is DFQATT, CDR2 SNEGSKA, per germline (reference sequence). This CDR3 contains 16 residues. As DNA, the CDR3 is TGCAGTGTCAAAGGTTGGACAGGGAGTATAGGGACTGAAGCTTTCTTT. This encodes CSVKGWTGSIGTEAFF.

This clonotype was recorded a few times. This chain's CDR3 is CASSEGAGGWNEQYF. CDR3 DNA: TGTGCCAGCAGTGAAGGCGCAGGGGGCTGGAACGAGCAGTACTTC. This chain links TRBV6-1 with TRBJ2-7; 8 nucleotides agree with TRBD1. CDR1 is MNHNS and CDR2 is SASEGT in the germline V gene. The CDR3 consists of 15 residues. V lost 1 base and J lost 5; bases outside the gene matches: 7.

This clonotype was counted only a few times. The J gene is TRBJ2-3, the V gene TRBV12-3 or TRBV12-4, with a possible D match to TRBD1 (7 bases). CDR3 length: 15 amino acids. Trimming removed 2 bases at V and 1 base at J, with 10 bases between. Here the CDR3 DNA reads TGTGCCAGCAGTTTACAGGGGGGAGGCACAGATACGCAGTATTTT. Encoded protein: CASSLQGGGTDTQYF.

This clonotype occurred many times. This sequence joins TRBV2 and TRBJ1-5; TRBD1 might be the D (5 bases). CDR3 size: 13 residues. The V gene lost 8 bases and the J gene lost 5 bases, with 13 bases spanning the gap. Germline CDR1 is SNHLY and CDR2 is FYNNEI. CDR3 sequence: CASGQGRYQPQHF. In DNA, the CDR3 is TGTGCCAGCGGCCAGGGCCGTTATCAGCCCCAGCATTTT.

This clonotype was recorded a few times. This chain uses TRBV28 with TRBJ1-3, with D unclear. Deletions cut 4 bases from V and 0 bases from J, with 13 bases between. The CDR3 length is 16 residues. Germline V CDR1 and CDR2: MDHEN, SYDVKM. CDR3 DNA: TGTGCCAGCAGTTCACACGGTTTGGGCTCTGGAAACACCATATATTTT. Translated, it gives CASSSHGLGSGNTIYF.

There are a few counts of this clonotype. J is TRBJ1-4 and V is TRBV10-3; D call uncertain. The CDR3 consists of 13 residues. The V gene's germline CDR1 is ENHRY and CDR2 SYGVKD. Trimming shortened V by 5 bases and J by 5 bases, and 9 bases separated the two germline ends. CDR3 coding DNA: TGTGCCATCAGTCAGAGAGAGAATGAAAAACTGTTTTTT. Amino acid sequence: CAISQRENEKLFF.

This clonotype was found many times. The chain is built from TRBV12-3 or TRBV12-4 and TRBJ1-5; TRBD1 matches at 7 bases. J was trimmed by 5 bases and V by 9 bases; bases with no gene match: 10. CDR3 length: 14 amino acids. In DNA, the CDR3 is TGTGCCAGTACGGAAGGGGGCCATCATCAGCCCCAGCATTTT. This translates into CASTEGGHHQPQHF.

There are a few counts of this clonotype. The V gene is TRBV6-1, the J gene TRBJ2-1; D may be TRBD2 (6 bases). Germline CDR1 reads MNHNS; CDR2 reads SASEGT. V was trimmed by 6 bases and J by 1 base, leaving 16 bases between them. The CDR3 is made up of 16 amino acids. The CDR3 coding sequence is TGTGCCAGCAGAGGGTCTGGGACTCGATCCTACAATGAGCAGTTCTTC. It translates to CASRGSGTRSYNEQFF.

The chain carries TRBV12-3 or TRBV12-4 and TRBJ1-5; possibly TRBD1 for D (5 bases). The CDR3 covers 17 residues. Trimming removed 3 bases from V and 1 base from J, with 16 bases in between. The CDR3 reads CASSFVSGGLSNQPQHF. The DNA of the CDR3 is TGTGCCAGCAGTTTTGTTTCGGGGGGACTCAGCAATCAGCCCCAGCATTTT.

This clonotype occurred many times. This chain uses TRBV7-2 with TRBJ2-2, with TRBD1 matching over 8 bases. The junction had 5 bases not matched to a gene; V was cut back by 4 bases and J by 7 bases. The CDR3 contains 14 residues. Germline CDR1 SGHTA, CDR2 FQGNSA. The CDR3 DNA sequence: TGTGCCAGCAGCTCACAGGGGGGTAGCGGGGAGCTGTTTTTT. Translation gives CASSSQGGSGELFF.

This CDR3 is CASKKEAGGEQYF. In DNA, the CDR3 is TGTGCCAGCAAAAAGGAAGCAGGAGGCGAGCAGTACTTC. The V call is TRBV6-6, the J call TRBJ2-7; perhaps TRBD2 as D (5 bases). CDR1 is MNHNY, CDR2 SVGAGI, per germline (reference sequence). The CDR3 consists of 13 residues. Trimming removed 7 bases from V and 6 bases from J, with 16 bases in between.

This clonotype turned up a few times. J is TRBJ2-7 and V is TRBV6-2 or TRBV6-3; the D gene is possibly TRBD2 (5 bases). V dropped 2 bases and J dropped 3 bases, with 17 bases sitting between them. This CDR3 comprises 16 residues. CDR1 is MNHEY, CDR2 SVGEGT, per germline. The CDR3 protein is CASSYRRFGKLYEQYF. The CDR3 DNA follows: TGTGCCAGCAGTTACAGGAGGTTTGGAAAACTCTACGAGCAGTACTTC.

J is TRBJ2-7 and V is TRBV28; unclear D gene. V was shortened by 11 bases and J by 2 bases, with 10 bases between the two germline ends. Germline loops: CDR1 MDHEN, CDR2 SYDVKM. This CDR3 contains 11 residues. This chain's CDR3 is CAGGSAYEQYF. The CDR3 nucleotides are TGTGCCGGCGGCTCGGCCTACGAGCAGTACTTC.

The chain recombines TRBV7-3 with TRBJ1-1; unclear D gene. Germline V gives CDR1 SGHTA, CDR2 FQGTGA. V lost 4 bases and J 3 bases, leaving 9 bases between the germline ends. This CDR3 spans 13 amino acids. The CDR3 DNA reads TGTGCCAGCAGCTCCGGAATCGACACTGAAGCTTTCTTT. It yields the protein CASSSGIDTEAFF. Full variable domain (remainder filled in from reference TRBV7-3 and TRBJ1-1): GAGVSQTPSNKVTEKGKYVELRCDPISGHTALYWYRQSLGQGPEFLIYFQGTGAADDSGLPNDRFFAVRPEGSVSTLKIQRTERGDSAVYLCASSSGIDTEAFFGQGTRLTVV.

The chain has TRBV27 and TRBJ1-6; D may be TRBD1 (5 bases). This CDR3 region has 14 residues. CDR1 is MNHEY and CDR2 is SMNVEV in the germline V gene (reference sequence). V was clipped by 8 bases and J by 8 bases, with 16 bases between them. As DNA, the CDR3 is TGTGCCAGCGGACAAACCTGGGCAGATTCACCCCTCCACTTT. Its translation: CASGQTWADSPLHF.

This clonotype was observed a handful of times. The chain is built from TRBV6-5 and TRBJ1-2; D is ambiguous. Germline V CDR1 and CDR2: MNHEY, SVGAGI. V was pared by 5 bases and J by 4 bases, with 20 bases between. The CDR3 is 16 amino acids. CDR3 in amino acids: CASSPSYSGLLYGYTF. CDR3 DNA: TGTGCCAGCAGTCCTAGTTATTCCGGGCTTCTCTATGGCTACACCTTC.

DNA of the CDR3: TGTGCCAGCAGCTTGCGTCGGAACAGGGGGCTGAATCAGCCCCAGCATTTT. Translating gives CASSLRRNRGLNQPQHF. This chain uses TRBV5-6 with TRBJ1-5; TRBD1 agrees at 9 bases. The CDR3 has 17 residues. Germline V gene lookup returns CDR1 SGHDT and CDR2 YYEEEE. Trimming took 1 base from V and 4 from J; bases not matched to a gene: 9.

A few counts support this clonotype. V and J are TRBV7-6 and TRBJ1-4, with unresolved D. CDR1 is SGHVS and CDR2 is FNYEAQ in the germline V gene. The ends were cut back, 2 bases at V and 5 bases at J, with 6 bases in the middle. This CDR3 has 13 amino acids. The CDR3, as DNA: TGTGCCAGCAGCTTAACAGACAATGAAAAACTGTTTTTT. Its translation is CASSLTDNEKLFF.

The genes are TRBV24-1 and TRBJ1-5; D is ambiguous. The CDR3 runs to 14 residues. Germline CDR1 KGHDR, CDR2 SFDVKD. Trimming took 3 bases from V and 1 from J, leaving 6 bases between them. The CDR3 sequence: CATSDPDSNQPQHF. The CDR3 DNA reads TGTGCCACCAGTGATCCAGACAGCAATCAGCCCCAGCATTTT.

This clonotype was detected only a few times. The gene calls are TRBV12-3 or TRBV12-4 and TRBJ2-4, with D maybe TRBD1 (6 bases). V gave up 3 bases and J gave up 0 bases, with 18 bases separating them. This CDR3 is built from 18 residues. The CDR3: CASSFGFGRGLAKNIQYF. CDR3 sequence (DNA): TGTGCCAGCAGTTTCGGGTTCGGCAGGGGATTAGCCAAAAACATTCAGTACTTC.